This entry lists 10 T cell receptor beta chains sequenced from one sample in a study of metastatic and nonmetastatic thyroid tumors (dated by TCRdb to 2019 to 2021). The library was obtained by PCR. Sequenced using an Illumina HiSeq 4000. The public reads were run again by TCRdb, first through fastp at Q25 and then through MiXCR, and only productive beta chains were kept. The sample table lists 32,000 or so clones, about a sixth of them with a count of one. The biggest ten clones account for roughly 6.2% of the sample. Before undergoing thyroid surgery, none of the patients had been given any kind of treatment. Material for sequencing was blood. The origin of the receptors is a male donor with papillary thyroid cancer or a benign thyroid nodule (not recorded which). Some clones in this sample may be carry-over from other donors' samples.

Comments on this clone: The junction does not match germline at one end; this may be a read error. The CDR3 loop is CASSDSAELTDTQYF. CDR3 nucleotides: TGCGCCAGTAGTGACTCGGCAGAGCTCACAGATACGCAGTATTTT. The chain links TRBV6-5 to TRBJ2-3; unclear D gene. The CDR3 contains 15 residues. Per germline, CDR1 MNHEY and CDR2 SVGAGI.

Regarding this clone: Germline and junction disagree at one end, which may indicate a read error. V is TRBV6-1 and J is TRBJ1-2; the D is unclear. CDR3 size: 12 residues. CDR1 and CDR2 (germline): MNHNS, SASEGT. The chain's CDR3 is CSSSLHGYGYTF. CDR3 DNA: TGTTCCAGCAGCCTGCATGGCTATGGCTACACCTTC.

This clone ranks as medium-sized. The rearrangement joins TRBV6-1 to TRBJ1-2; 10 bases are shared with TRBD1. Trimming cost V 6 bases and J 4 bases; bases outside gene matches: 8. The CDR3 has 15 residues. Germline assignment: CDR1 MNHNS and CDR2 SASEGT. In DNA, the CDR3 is TGTGCCAGCAGAAGTAGACAGGGGGCTCGCTATGGCTACACCTTC. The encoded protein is CASRSRQGARYGYTF.

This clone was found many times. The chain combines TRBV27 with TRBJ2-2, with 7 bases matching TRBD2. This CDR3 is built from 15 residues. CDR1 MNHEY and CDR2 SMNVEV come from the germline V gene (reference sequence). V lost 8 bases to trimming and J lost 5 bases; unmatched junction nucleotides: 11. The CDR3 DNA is TGTGCCAGCCGAACGACCAGCGGGGTTACCGGGGAGCTGTTTTTT. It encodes CASRTTSGVTGELFF.

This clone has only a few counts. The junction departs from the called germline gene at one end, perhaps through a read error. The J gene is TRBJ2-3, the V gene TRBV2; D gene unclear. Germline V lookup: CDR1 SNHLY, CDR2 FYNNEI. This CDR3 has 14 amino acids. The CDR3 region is CVSSEFKPTDTQYF. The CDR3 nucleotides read TGTGTCAGCAGCGAATTCAAGCCCACAGATACGCAGTATTTT.

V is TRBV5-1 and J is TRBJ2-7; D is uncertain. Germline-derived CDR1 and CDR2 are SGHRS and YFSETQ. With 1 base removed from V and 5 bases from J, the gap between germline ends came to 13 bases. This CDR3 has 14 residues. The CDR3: CASSLLGLYDEQYF. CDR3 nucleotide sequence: TGCGCCAGCAGCTTGCTGGGATTGTACGACGAGCAGTACTTC.

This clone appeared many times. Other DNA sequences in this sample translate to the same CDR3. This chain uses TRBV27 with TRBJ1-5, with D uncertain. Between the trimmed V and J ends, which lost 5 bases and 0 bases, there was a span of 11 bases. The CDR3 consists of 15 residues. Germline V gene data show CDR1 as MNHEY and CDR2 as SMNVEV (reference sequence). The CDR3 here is CASSPHVYSNQPQHF. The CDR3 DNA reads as TGTGCCAGCAGTCCGCACGTCTATAGCAATCAGCCCCAGCATTTT.

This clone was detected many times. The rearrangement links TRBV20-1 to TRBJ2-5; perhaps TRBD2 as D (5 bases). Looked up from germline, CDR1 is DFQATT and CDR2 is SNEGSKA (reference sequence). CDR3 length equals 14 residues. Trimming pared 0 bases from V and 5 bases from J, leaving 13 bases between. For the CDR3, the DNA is TGCAGTGCTAGAGACGAGGGTTTGTGGGAGACCCAGTACTTC. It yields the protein CSARDEGLWETQYF.

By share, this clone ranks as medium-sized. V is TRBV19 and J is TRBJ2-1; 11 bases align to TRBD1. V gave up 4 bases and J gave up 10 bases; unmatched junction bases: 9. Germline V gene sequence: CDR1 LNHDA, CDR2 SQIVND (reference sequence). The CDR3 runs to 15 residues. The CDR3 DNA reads TGTGCCAGTAGTACCGGACAGGGGGCGCTCGGGGAGCAGTTCTTC. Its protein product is CASSTGQGALGEQFF. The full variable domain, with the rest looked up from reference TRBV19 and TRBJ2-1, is DGGITQSPKYLFRKEGQNVTLSCEQNLNHDAMYWYRQDPGQGLRLIYYSQIVNDFQKGDIAEGYSVSREKKESFPLTVTSAQKNPTAFYLCASSTGQGALGEQFFGPGTRLTVL.

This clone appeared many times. CDR3 in DNA: TGTGCCAGCAGCGTAGCCAGCGGGGACTCCTACGAGCAGTACTTC. This sequence encodes CASSVASGDSYEQYF. V gene TRBV9 combines with J gene TRBJ2-7, with TRBD2 matching over 7 bases. CDR1 is SGDLS and CDR2 is YYNGEE in the germline V gene. The CDR3 contains 15 residues. V was clipped by 0 bases and J by 0 bases; unmatched bases: 3.